This T cell receptor (beta chain) was obtained from a study of cytomegalovirus exposure and HLA in healthy donors. Remarks on this clone: Its antigen is still unknown.

Findings and caveats of the study: A likely sequencing artifact accounted for one observed cluster of highly shared sequence variants. A later analysis showed TCR association rates differing by HLA locus, peaking at DRB1 and lowest at HLA-C.

Amplification used 60 Vbeta primers and 13 Jbeta primers. TCRdb's table, derived via immunoSEQ multiplex PCR, lists solely in-frame clones and lacks some. The sample has fewer than 150,000 clones, about three quarters seen once. This CDR3 is built from 13 residues. Germline lookup yields CDR1 SGHRS and CDR2 YFSETQ. V lost 2 bases and J lost 5, with 8 bases in between. Sample: PBMCs. The chain joins TRBV5-1 to TRBJ2-1; D unresolved. The receptor was isolated from a man younger than 35 in good health and CMV-seronegative. The chain's CDR3 is CASSLDLNNEQFF. The CDR3 DNA reads as TGCGCCAGCAGCTTAGACTTGAACAATGAGCAGTTCTTC.